This TCR beta chain was obtained from a study of shared clonotypes between healthy human individuals. Profiling relied on immunoSEQ multiplex PCR, and the TCRdb table lists in-frame clones only, not all of them. The table lists around 2.3 million clones, about 94% of them singletons. CDR3 length equals 15 residues. CDR1 and CDR2 from the germline V gene are LNHDA and SQIVND (reference sequence). V lost 5 bases and J lost 3, with 13 bases in between. This clone was recorded only once. This TCR was sampled from a man in his late teens or twenties in good health. Material for sequencing was naive CD4+ T cells sorted from blood. Described subset: CD45RA+ positively selected. The chain joins TRBV19 to TRBJ2-2; D possibly corresponds to TRBD2 (6 bases). CDR3: CASSVGRTHTGELFF. The CDR3 coding sequence is TGTGCCAGTAGTGTCGGGAGAACACACACCGGGGAGCTGTTTTTT. The variable domain in full, completed from reference TRBV19 and TRBJ2-2, reads DGGITQSPKYLFRKEGQNVTLSCEQNLNHDAMYWYRQDPGQGLRLIYYSQIVNDFQKGDIAEGYSVSREKKESFPLTVTSAQKNPTAFYLCASSVGRTHTGELFFGEGSRLTVL.